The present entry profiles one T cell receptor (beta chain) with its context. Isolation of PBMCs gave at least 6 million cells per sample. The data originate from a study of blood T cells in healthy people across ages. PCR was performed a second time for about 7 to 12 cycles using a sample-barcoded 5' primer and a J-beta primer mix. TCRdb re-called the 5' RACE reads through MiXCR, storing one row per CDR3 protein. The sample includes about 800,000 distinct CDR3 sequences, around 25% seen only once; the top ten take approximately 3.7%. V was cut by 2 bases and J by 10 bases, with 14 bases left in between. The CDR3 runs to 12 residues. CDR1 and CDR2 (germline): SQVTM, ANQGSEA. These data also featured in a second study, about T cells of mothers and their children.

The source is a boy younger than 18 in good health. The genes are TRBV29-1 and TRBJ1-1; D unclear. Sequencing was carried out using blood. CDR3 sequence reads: CSVEYLPGLAFF. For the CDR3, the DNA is TGCAGCGTTGAATATTTGCCCGGGCTAGCTTTCTTT.